These T cell receptor beta chains were read from a single sample in a study of control samples from healthy donors and cancer patients. Clones were sequenced by immunoSEQ multiplex PCR, and TCRdb holds only the in-frame ones, with some missing. The sample has around 50,000 clones, approximately 90% seen once. Sequenced input: PBMCs. These receptors came from a man aged 25-45 years with colorectal cancer. Both conserved end residues are part of each CDR3. A D gene is named only where the DNA matches it firmly. Where a row states a size, it is once, few, many or the class of an expanded clone; other rows omit it.

TRBJ2-2	-	-	TRBV19	CASSIGQGHGELFF	TGTGCCAGTAGTATCGGGCAGGGGCACGGGGAGCTGTTTTTT
TRBJ2-2	-	-	TRBV4-3	CASSQEWGVFLTTGELFF	TGCGCCAGCAGCCAAGAATGGGGGGTATTTCTCACTACCGGGGAGCTGTTTTTT
TRBJ1-1	-	-	TRBV19	CASSIGRGWGTEAFF	TGTGCCAGTAGTATCGGACGGGGATGGGGCACTGAAGCTTTCTTT
TRBJ1-1	-	-	TRBV5-6	CASSLDRILGVGSTEAFF	TGTGCCAGCAGCCTTGACAGGATTCTCGGGGTCGGGAGCACTGAAGCTTTCTTT
TRBJ2-7	-	few	TRBV29-1	CSVDVLGWGYEQYF	TGCAGCGTTGACGTGTTGGGTTGGGGCTACGAGCAGTACTTC
TRBJ1-1	-	-	TRBV6-5	CASGRETATFF	TGTGCCAGCGGGAGGGAAACGGCAACTTTCTTT
TRBJ1-3	-	-	TRBV6-5	CASSYSSSGNTIYF	TGTGCCAGCAGTTACTCTAGCTCTGGAAACACCATATATTTT
TRBJ1-2	-	-	TRBV2	CASSEPDGYGYTF	TGTGCCAGCAGTGAGCCGGACGGGTATGGCTACACCTTC
TRBJ1-1	-	-	TRBV5-6	CASSLAVRGLEAFF	TGTGCCAGCAGCTTGGCGGTGCGGGGGCTAGAAGCTTTCTTT
TRBJ2-3	-	once	TRBV5-1	CASSLAGAPRDTQYF	TGCGCCAGCAGCTTGGCCGGGGCTCCCAGGGATACGCAGTATTTT
TRBJ2-3	-	-	TRBV18	CASSPRRGTDTQYF	TGTGCCAGCTCACCAAGACGAGGCACAGATACGCAGTATTTT
TRBJ1-2	TRBD1	-	TRBV6-5	CASGEQGFGYTF	TGTGCCAGCGGCGAACAGGGGTTCGGCTACACCTTC
TRBJ1-2	TRBD1	-	TRBV7-2	CASSPETGNYGYTF	TGTGCCAGCAGCCCGGAGACAGGGAACTATGGCTACACCTTC
TRBJ1-5	-	-	TRBV15	CATSTFEAVNQPQHF	TGTGCCACCAGCACCTTCGAGGCAGTCAATCAGCCCCAGCATTTT
TRBJ1-1	-	-	TRBV4-2	CASSQDRGSTPFLF	TGTGCCAGCAGCCAAGACAGGGGATCCACTCCATTCCTTTTT
TRBJ1-4	TRBD1	-	TRBV9	CASSVGDRPNEKLFF	TGTGCCAGCAGCGTAGGGGACAGGCCTAATGAAAAACTGTTTTTT
TRBJ1-3	-	-	TRBV19	CASSLVGESGNTIYF	TGTGCCAGTAGCCTAGTAGGAGAGTCTGGAAACACCATATATTTT
TRBJ1-5	-	-	TRBV12-3/TRBV12-4	CASSFGNQPQHF	TGTGCCAGCAGTTTTGGCAATCAGCCCCAGCATTTT
TRBJ1-3	-	-	TRBV5-6	CASSLNPGNIAGNTIYF	TGTGCCAGCAGCTTGAACCCAGGGAACATCGCTGGAAACACCATATATTTT
TRBJ2-3	-	-	TRBV15	CATSLPGLTGADTQYF	TGTGCCACCAGCCTCCCGGGATTAACCGGTGCAGATACGCAGTATTTT
TRBJ1-4	TRBD1	-	TRBV4-1	CASSLEGQDNEKLFF	TGCGCCAGCAGCCTGGAAGGACAGGATAATGAAAAACTGTTTTTT
TRBJ2-1	-	-	TRBV9	CASSGPGVSSYNEQFF	TGTGCCAGCAGCGGCCCGGGGGTTAGCTCCTACAATGAGCAGTTCTTC
TRBJ2-4	-	-	TRBV5-4	CASSLGGPAGNIQYF	TGTGCCAGCAGCTTGGGGGGCCCCGCGGGAAACATTCAGTACTTC
TRBJ2-7	-	-	TRBV19	CASSPEAGSYEQYF	TGTGCCAGTAGTCCCGAAGCAGGTTCCTACGAGCAGTACTTC
TRBJ2-3	-	-	TRBV6-5	CASSPRDSRTDTQYF	TGTGCCAGCAGTCCCCGGGACTCGCGCACAGATACGCAGTATTTT
TRBJ2-3	-	-	TRBV19	CASSIWRNGADTQYF	TGTGCCAGTAGTATCTGGAGGAACGGGGCAGATACGCAGTATTTT
TRBJ1-5	TRBD1	-	TRBV27	CASARDRGFNQPQHF	TGTGCCAGCGCAAGGGACAGGGGTTTCAATCAGCCCCAGCATTTT
TRBJ1-1	TRBD1	-	TRBV4-3	CASSQMGTGGTEAFF	TGCGCCAGCAGCCAGATGGGGACAGGGGGCACTGAAGCTTTCTTT
TRBJ2-4	-	once	TRBV12-3/TRBV12-4	CASSLRAVGIQYF	TGTGCCAGCAGTCTCCGGGCCGTCGGAATTCAGTACTTC
TRBJ1-1	TRBD1	-	TRBV7-6	CASSLGGTGPATEAFF	TGTGCCAGCAGCCTCGGCGGGACAGGGCCGGCCACTGAAGCTTTCTTT
TRBJ1-4	-	-	TRBV27	CASSLGARLRGNEKLFF	TGTGCCAGCAGTTTAGGTGCGCGACTACGCGGTAATGAAAAACTGTTTTTT
TRBJ2-3	-	-	TRBV2	CASSFGNTQYF	TGTGCCAGCAGTTTCGGGAATACGCAGTATTTT
TRBJ2-7	-	-	TRBV6-5	CAAGATYEQYF	TGTGCCGCGGGGGCTACCTACGAGCAGTACTTC
TRBJ1-1	-	-	TRBV4-3	CASSQDLRETEAFF	TGCGCCAGCAGCCAAGATTTACGAGAAACTGAAGCTTTCTTT
TRBJ1-2	-	-	TRBV5-4	CASSLRGAYGYTF	TGTGCCAGCAGCTTGAGGGGTGCGTATGGCTACACCTTC
TRBJ2-5	-	-	TRBV29-1	CSVGLGIQETQYF	TGCAGCGTTGGACTGGGGATCCAAGAGACCCAGTACTTC
TRBJ2-1	-	once	TRBV7-9	CASSFSRSSYNEQFF	TGTGCCAGCAGCTTTAGCAGGAGCTCCTACAATGAGCAGTTCTTC
TRBJ2-3	-	-	TRBV7-8	CASSLAGPKSRSDTQYF	TGTGCCAGCAGCTTAGCGGGCCCTAAAAGTAGGTCAGATACGCAGTATTTT
TRBJ1-2	TRBD1	-	TRBV9	CASSVDRGHFYGYTF	TGTGCCAGCAGCGTAGATAGGGGGCATTTCTATGGCTACACCTTC
TRBJ2-7	-	-	TRBV7-2	CASSLGARKEEAGEQYF	TGTGCCAGCAGCTTAGGAGCTAGGAAGGAGGAGGCGGGCGAGCAGTACTTC
TRBJ2-7	-	-	TRBV11-1	CASSLAIRGVVDSYEQYF	TGTGCCAGCAGCTTAGCGATTAGGGGCGTCGTGGATTCCTACGAGCAGTACTTC
TRBJ2-1	TRBD1	-	TRBV5-8	CASSTLQGAGSYNEQFF	TGTGCCAGCTCTACTCTTCAGGGGGCTGGCTCCTACAATGAGCAGTTCTTC
TRBJ2-7	-	-	TRBV6-2/TRBV6-3	CASSFSGAYEQYF	TGTGCCAGCAGTTTTAGCGGAGCCTACGAGCAGTACTTC
TRBJ1-1	-	-	TRBV27	CASSLVAGGTEAFF	TGTGCCAGCAGTTTAGTGGCAGGTGGTACTGAAGCTTTCTTT
TRBJ2-1	TRBD1	few	TRBV7-8	CASSRGQLEEQFF	TGTGCCAGCAGCCGGGGACAGCTGGAGGAGCAGTTCTTC
TRBJ2-1	TRBD2	-	TRBV7-2	CASSLAGGINEQFF	TGTGCCAGCAGCTTAGCGGGGGGGATCAATGAGCAGTTCTTC
TRBJ2-7	TRBD2	-	TRBV30	CAWSVAGTYEQYF	TGTGCCTGGAGTGTAGCGGGGACCTACGAGCAGTACTTC
TRBJ1-1	-	-	TRBV14	CASSQGGFKFEWDTEAFF	TGTGCCAGCAGCCAAGGGGGCTTCAAATTCGAATGGGACACTGAAGCTTTCTTT
TRBJ1-3	TRBD1	-	TRBV6-5	CASILDRGGNTIYF	TGTGCCAGCATCTTAGACAGGGGAGGAAACACCATATATTTT
TRBJ1-6	-	-	TRBV27	CASKKGAYNSPLHF	TGTGCCAGCAAGAAGGGCGCCTATAATTCACCCCTCCACTTT
TRBJ2-7	-	-	TRBV4-3	CASSQEATGSSYEQYF	TGCGCCAGCAGCCAAGAAGCAACGGGGAGCTCCTACGAGCAGTACTTC
TRBJ1-5	-	-	TRBV5-4	CASSLYGQPQHF	TGTGCCAGCAGCTTATATGGTCAGCCCCAGCATTTT
TRBJ2-7	-	few	TRBV6-1	CASSEYHSSSYEQYF	TGTGCCAGCAGTGAATACCACAGTTCTTCCTACGAGCAGTACTTC
TRBJ2-5	-	-	TRBV5-8	CASSFPVGPAETQYF	TGTGCCAGCAGCTTTCCCGTAGGGCCGGCAGAGACCCAGTACTTC
TRBJ1-6	-	-	TRBV7-2	CASSFRGGPNSPLHF	TGTGCCAGCAGCTTCAGGGGAGGCCCTAATTCACCCCTCCACTTT
TRBJ2-3	-	-	TRBV5-1	CASSLVTDRATDTQYF	TGCGCCAGCAGCTTAGTTACGGACAGAGCCACAGATACGCAGTATTTT
TRBJ1-6	TRBD1	-	TRBV30	CAWSRTGESPLHF	TGTGCCTGGAGTCGGACAGGGGAGTCACCCCTCCACTTT